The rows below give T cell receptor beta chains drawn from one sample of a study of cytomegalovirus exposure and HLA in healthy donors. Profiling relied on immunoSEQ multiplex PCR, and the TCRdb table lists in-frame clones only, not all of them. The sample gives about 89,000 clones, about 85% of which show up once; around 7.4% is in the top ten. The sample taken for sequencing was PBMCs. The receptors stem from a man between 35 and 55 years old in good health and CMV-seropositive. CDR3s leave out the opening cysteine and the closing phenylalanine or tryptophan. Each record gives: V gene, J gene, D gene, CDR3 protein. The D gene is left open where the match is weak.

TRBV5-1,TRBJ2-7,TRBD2,ASILETSGHSYEQY
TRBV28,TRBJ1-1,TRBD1,ASSFRDRVRNTEAF
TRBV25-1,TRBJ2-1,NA,ASSALGGGMAYNEQF
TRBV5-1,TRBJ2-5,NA,ASSLGTGPQETQY
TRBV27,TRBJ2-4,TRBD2,ASSPLLTSGSLAKNIQY
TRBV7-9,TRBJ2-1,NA,SSSLDGSGPYNEQF
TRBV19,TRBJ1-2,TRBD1,ASTTGFGYT
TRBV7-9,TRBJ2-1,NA,ASSKYSYNEQF
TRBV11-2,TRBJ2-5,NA,ASSLPGTPY
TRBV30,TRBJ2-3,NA,AWSVSLGTDTQY
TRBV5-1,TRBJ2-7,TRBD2,ASSLRTSGSSYEQY
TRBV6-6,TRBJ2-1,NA,ASSRPRGSSYNEQF
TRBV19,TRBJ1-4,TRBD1,ASSFSTGGNEKLF
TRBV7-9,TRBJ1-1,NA,ASSLPQAENTEAF
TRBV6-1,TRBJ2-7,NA,ASSGGTWLFYWY
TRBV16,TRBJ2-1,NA,ASSQPKDRPLYNEQF
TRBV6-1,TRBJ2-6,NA,ASSPVTGANVLT
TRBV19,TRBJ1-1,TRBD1,ASSIEGQGEAF
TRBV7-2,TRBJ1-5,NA,ASSLGPNHQPQH
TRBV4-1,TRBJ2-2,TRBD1,ASRQRDRAILNTGELF
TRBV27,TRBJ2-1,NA,ASSGRAVIYNEQF
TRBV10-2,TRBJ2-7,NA,ASSESGTAWDEQY
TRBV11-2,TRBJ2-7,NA,ASSSRQGLNEQY
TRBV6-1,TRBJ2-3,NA,ASSESLAKATDTQY
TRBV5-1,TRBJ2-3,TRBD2,ASSFGLAGGPITDTQY
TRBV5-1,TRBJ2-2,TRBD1,ASSRTTGANTGELF
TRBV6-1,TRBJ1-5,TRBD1,ASCRTGNQPQH
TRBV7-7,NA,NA,ASSSGETQY
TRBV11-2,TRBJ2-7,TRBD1,ASSLEGTGIAYEQY
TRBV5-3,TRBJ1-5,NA,ASSFGGGQPQH
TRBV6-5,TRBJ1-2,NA,ASSYNSYGYT
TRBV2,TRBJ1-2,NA,AILGVQQGSDYGYT
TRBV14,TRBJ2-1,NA,ASSQLRGGDSYNEQF
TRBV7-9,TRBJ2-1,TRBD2,SSSFSGGTRYNEQF
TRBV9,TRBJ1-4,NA,ASSVGGGQSNEKLF
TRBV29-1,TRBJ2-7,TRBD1,SGAGGQGAGEQY
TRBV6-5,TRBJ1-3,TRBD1,ASSSTGAGSGNTIY
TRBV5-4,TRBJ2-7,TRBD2,ASSPGPSGGQTYEQY
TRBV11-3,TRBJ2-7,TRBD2,ASSSRTSGGAYEQY
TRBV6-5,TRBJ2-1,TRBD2,ASSEGLASNEQF
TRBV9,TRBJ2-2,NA,ASSATRLARTGELF
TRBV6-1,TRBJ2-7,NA,ASSEASLPPHEQY
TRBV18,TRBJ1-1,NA,ASSQGQNTEAF
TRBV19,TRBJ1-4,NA,ATGVAGVEKLF
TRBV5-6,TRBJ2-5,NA,ATSLGRGPQETQY
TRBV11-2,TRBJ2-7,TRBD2,ASSPSLAGGFISYEQY
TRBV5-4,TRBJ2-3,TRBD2,ASSPDLAGGQDTQY
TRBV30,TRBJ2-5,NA,AWAPGQSQETQY
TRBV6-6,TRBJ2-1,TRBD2,ASSKTSETYNEQF
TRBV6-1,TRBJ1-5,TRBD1,ASSGTGEGNQPQH
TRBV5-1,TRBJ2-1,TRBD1,ARVFGTGETNEQF
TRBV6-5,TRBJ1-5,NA,ASATRVGQPQH
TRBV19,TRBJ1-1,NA,ASYPARGGRTEAF
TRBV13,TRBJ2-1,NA,ASSLGLGNGGSYNEQF
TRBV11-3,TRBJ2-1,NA,ASSFSRDSPYNEQF
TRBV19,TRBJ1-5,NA,ASSIGGGSNQPQH
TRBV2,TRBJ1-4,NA,ASRFGQSNEKLF
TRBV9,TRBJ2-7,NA,ASSVHSDEDYEQH
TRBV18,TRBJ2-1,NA,ASSPGVRVFGVDEQF
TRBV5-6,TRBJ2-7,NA,ASTSLYEQY